This entry is about one T cell receptor (beta chain). Antigen unknown. This specimen belongs to a study of identical twins. Points from the study as a whole: Zero-insertion analyses were open to partial confounding by invariant MAIT and iNKT cells. Weaker excess sharing between twins was seen in beta out-of-frame sequences. With monozygotic twins, out-of-frame TCR alpha sharing exceeded what models estimated.

The ends lost 5 bases at V and 15 bases at J; junction bases unmatched: 8. There are 12 residues in the CDR3. The germline V gene has CDR1 DFQATT and CDR2 SNEGSKA (reference sequence). TCRdb re-analysed the 5' RACE reads in MiXCR, keeping a single row per CDR3 protein. The table has some 710,000 distinct CDR3 sequences, less than 7% seen once. The receptor was isolated from a man younger than 30 in good health. Specimen: naive T cells sorted from blood. The chain combines TRBV20-1 with TRBJ2-1; 12 bases agree with TRBD2. In DNA form, the CDR3 reads TGCAGTGCTTTAACAGGGACTAGCGGGCCGTTCTTC. As protein: CSALTGTSGPFF.